This T cell receptor beta chain stems from a study of T cell repertoires in cytomegalovirus infection. Comment on this clonotype: The antigen is not known.

TCRdb re-called the reads through MiXCR, storing one row per CDR3 protein. The table includes around 95,000 distinct CDR3 sequences, approximately 30% detected once. Sequencing was performed on CD8+ T cells from cultured PBMCs, taken from culture after CMV antigen stimulation. This TCR was sampled from a human donor in good health (CMV status not recorded). Some clones in this sample may be carry-over from other donors' samples.

CDR3 sequence: CASSTGTGGLVGPQHF. The CDR3 DNA sequence: TGTGCCAGTAGCACTGGGACAGGGGGCTTGGTGGGGCCCCAGCATTTT. The chain carries TRBV19 and TRBJ1-5; 12 bases align to TRBD1. Germline V gene sequence: CDR1 LNHDA, CDR2 SQIVND (reference sequence). With V trimmed by 6 bases and J by 9 bases, 12 bases remained unmatched. The CDR3 is 16 residues long.